This TCR beta chain was recorded in a study of CD8+ T cells in alopecia areata. Treatment meaning: oral pan-JAK inhibitor, 5-10 mg twice daily. V was pared by 3 bases and J by 5 bases, with 6 bases of the junction left unmatched. Germline V gene sequence: CDR1 SGHTA, CDR2 FQGNSA. The CDR3 is 14 amino acids. After isolation, RNA underwent reverse transcription to generate cDNA as the sequencing template. Only in-frame clones appear in the TCRdb table, and some are missing; sequencing was by immunoSEQ multiplex PCR. The sample records more than 200,000 clones, about 64% being singletons. This sequence joins TRBV7-2 and TRBJ2-5; 7 bases map to TRBD1. The clonotype originates from a human donor with alopecia areata. The sequencing here drew on CD4+ T cells sorted from blood, taken at week 4, from a patient treated with tofacitinib. CDR3 DNA: TGTGCCAGCAGCTTCAGACAGGGTGGGGAGACCCAGTACTTC. Protein: CASSFRQGGETQYF.